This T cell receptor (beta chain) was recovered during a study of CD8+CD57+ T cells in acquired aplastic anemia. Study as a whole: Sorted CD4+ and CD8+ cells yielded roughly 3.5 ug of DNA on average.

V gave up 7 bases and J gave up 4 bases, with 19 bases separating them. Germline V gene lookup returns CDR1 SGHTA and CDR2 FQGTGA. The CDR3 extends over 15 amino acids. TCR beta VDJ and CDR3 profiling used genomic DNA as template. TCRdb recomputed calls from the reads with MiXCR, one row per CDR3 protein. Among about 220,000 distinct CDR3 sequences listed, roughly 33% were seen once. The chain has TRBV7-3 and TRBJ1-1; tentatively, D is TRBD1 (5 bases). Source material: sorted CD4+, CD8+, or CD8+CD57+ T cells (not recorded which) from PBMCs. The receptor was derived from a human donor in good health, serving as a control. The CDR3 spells CASTIQSGGSTEAFF. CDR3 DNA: TGTGCCAGCACCATTCAAAGTGGGGGGAGCACTGAAGCTTTCTTT.